Sequencing of this TCR beta chain was carried out in a study of T cells in Graves' hyperthyroidism and ophthalmopathy. The germline V gene encodes CDR1 MDHEN and CDR2 SYDVKM. Trimming shortened V by 4 bases and J by 9 bases, and 16 bases separated the two germline ends. The CDR3 sequence is 15 residues long. RNA transcripts were the template for amplifying TCR beta CDR3 regions. The primer set for the first-round RT-PCR of the TCR CDR3 was HTBI. TCRdb fed the multiplex PCR reads into MiXCR, producing one record per CDR3 protein. This sample yields under 650,000 distinct CDR3 sequences, of which roughly 15% are seen a single time; 3% to 4.5% belongs to the top ten. Overall study results and limits: Most expanded thyroid clonotypes above 0.001 also appeared in blood.

This clonotype occurred many times. Antigen: not known. PBMCs were obtained from 10 ml fresh peripheral blood. The TCR originated in a woman aged 30 to 39 with Graves' hyperthyroidism. V and J are TRBV28 and TRBJ1-6; D gene unclear. Sample: blood. This CDR3 reads CASSSTTLLGSPLHF. The CDR3 DNA sequence: TGTGCCAGCAGTTCGACGACCTTACTGGGTTCACCCCTCCACTTT.